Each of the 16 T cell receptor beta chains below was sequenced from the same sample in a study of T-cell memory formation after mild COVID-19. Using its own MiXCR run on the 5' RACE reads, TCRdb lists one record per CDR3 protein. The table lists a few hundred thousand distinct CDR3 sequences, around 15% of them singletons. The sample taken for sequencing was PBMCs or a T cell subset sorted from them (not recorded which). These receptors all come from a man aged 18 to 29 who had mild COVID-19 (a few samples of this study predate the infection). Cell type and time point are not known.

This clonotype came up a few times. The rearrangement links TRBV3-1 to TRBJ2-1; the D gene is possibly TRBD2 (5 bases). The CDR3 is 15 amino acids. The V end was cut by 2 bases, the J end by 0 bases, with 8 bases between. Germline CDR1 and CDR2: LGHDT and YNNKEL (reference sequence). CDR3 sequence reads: CASSQRADSYNEQFF. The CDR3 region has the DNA TGTGCCAGCAGCCAAAGAGCGGACTCCTACAATGAGCAGTTCTTC.

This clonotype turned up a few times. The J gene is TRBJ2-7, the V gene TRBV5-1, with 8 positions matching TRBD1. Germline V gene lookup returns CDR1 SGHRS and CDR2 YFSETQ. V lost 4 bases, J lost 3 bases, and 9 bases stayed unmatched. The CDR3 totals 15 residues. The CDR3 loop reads CASSLSGGLVYEQYV. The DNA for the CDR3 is TGCGCCAGCAGCCTGTCAGGGGGCTTGGTCTACGAGCAGTACGTC.

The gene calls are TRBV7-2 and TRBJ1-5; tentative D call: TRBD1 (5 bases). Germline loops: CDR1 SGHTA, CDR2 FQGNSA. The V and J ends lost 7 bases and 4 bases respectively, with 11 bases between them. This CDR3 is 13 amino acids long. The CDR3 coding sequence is TGTGCCAGCACCCCAGGGACGAATCAGCCCCAGCATTTT. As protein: CASTPGTNQPQHF. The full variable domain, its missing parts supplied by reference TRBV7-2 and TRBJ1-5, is GAGVSQSPSNKVTEKGKDVELRCDPISGHTALYWYRQSLGQGLEFLIYFQGNSAPDKSGLPSDRFSAERTGGSVSTLTIQRTQQEDSAVYLCASTPGTNQPQHFGDGTRLSIL.

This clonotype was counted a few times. The CDR3 here is CASSPSAYGYTF. The CDR3 bases are TGTGCCAGCAGCCCCTCGGCCTACGGCTACACCTTC. This chain links TRBV7-2 with TRBJ1-2; D ambiguous. Trimming took 5 bases from V and 8 from J, leaving 12 bases between them. The CDR3 loop spans 12 amino acids. Germline V gene data show CDR1 as SGHTA and CDR2 as FQGNSA.

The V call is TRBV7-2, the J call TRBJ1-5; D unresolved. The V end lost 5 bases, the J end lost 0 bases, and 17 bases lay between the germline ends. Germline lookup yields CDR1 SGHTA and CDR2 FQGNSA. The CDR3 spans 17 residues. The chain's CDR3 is CASSPRTSFYSNQPQHF. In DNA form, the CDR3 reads TGTGCCAGCAGCCCCCGGACGTCGTTCTATAGCAATCAGCCCCAGCATTTT. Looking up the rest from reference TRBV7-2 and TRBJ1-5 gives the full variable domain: GAGVSQSPSNKVTEKGKDVELRCDPISGHTALYWYRQSLGQGLEFLIYFQGNSAPDKSGLPSDRFSAERTGGSVSTLTIQRTQQEDSAVYLCASSPRTSFYSNQPQHFGDGTRLSIL.

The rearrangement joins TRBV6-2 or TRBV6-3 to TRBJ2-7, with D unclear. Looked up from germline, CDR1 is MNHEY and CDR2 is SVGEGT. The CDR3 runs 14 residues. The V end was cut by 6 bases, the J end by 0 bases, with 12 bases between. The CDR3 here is CASRLIISSYEQYF. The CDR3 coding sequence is TGTGCCAGCAGACTCATTATTAGCTCCTACGAGCAGTACTTC.

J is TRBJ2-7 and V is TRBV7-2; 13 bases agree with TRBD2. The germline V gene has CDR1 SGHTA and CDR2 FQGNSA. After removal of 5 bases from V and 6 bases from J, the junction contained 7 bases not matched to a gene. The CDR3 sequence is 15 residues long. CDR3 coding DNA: TGTGCCAGCAGCCAACTAGCGGGGGGGCAGGGCGAGCAGTACTTC. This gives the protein CASSQLAGGQGEQYF.

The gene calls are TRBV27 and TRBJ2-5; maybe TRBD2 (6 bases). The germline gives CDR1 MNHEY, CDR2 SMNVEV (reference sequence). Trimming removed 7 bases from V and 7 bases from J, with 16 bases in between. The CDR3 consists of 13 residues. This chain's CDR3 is CASKVAGSATQYF. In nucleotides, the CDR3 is TGTGCCAGCAAGGTGGCGGGGAGCGCGACCCAGTACTTC.

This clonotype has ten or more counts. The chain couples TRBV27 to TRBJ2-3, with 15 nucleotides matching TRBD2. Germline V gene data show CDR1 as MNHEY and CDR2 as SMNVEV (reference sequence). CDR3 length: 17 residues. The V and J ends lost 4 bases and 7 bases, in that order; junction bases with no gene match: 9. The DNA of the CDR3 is TGTGCCAGCAGTTCCCCTTGGACTAGCGGGGGGGGTTATACGCAGTATTTT. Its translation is CASSSPWTSGGGYTQYF.

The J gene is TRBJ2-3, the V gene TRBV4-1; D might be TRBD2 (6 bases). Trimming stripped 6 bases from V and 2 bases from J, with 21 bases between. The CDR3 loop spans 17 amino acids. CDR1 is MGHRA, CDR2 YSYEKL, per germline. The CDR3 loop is CASSKQMTGLDTDTQYF. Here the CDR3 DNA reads TGCGCCAGCAGTAAACAAATGACGGGACTTGACACAGATACGCAGTATTTT.

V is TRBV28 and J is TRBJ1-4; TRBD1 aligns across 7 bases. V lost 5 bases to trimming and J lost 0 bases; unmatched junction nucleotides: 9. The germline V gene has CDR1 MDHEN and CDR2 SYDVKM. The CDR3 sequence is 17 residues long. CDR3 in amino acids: CASSPPRQGSTNEKLFF. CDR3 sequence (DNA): TGTGCCAGCAGTCCACCCCGACAGGGATCAACTAATGAAAAACTGTTTTTT.

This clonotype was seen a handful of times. CDR3 nucleotide sequence: TGCGCCAGCAGCCGTAAGGGGCTGTCTCTAGAAAAACTGTTTTTT. It translates to CASSRKGLSLEKLFF. J is TRBJ1-4 and V is TRBV4-3; TRBD1 might be the D (5 bases). The V and J ends lost 4 bases and 8 bases respectively, with 17 bases between them. CDR1 is LGHNA, CDR2 YSLEER, per germline. There are 15 residues in the CDR3.

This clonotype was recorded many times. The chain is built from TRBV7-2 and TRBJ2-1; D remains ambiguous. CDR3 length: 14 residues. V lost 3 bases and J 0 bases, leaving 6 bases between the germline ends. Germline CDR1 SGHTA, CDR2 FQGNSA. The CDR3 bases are TGTGCCAGCAGCTTTATTTACTCCTACAATGAGCAGTTCTTC. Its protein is CASSFIYSYNEQFF.

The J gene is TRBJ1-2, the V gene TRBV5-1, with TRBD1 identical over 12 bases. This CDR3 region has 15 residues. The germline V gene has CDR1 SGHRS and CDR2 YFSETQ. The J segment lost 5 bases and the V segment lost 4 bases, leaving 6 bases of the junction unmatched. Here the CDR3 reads CASSLGTGGRYGYTF. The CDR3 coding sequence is TGCGCCAGCAGCCTCGGGACAGGGGGCCGGTATGGCTACACCTTC.

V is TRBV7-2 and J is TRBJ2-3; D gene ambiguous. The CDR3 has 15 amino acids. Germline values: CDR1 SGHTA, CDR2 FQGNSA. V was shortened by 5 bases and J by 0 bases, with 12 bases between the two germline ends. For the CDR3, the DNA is TGTGCCAGCAGCCCTGTGGCCCTTAGCACAGATACGCAGTATTTT. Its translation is CASSPVALSTDTQYF.

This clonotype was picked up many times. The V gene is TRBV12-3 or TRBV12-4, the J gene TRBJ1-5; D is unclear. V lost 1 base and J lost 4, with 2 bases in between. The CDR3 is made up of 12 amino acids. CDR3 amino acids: CASSLVNQPQHF. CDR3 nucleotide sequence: TGTGCCAGCAGTTTAGTAAATCAGCCCCAGCATTTT.